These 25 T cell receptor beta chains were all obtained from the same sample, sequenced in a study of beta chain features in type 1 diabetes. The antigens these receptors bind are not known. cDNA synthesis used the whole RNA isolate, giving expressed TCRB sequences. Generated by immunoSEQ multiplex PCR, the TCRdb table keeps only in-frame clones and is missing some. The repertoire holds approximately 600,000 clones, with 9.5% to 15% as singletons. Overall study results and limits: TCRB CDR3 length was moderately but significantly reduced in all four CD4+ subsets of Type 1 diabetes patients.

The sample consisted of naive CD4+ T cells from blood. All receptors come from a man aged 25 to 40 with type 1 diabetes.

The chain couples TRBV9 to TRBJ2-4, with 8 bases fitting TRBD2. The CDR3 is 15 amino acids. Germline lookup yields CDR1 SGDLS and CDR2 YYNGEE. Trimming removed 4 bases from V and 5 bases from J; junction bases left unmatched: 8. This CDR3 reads CASSSPPGRENIQYF. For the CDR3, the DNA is TGTGCCAGCAGCTCCCCCCCCGGGAGGGAAAACATTCAGTACTTC.

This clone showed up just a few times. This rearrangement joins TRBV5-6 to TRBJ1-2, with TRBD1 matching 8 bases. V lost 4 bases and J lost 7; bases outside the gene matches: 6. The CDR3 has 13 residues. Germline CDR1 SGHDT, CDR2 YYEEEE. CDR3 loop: CASSPDRGAGYTF. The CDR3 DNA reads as TGTGCCAGCAGCCCAGACAGGGGTGCTGGCTACACCTTC. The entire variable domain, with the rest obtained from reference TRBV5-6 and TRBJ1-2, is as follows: DAGVTQSPTHLIKTRGQQVTLRCSPKSGHDTVSWYQQALGQGPQFIFQYYEEEERQRGNFPDRFSGHQFPNYSSELNVNALLLGDSALYLCASSPDRGAGYTFGSGTRLTVV.

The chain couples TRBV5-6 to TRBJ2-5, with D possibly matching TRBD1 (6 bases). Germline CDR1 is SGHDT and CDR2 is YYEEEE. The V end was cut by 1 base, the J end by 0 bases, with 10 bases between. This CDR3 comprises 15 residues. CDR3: CASSLWGLNQETQYF. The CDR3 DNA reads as TGTGCCAGCAGCTTGTGGGGGCTCAACCAAGAGACCCAGTACTTC.

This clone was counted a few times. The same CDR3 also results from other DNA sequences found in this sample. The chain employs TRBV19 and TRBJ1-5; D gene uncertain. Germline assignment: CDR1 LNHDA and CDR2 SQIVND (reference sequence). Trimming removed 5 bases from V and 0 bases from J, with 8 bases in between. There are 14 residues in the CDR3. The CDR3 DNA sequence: TGTGCCAGTAGTTCAAAGAATAGCAATCAGCCCCAGCATTTT. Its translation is CASSSKNSNQPQHF.

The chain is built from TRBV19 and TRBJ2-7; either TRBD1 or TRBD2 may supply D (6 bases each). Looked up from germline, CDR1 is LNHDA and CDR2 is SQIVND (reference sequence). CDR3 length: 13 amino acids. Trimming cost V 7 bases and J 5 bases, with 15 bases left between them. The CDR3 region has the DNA TGTGCCAGTAAGATAACGGGGGCCGACGAGCAGTACTTC. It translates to CASKITGADEQYF. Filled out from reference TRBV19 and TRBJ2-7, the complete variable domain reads DGGITQSPKYLFRKEGQNVTLSCEQNLNHDAMYWYRQDPGQGLRLIYYSQIVNDFQKGDIAEGYSVSREKKESFPLTVTSAQKNPTAFYLCASKITGADEQYFGPGTRLTVT.

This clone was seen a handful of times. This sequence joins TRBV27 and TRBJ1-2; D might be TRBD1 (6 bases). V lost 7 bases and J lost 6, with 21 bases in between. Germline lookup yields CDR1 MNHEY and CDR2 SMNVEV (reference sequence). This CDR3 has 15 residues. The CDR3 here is CASTRPQGRPDGYTF. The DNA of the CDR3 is TGTGCCAGCACCCGCCCCCAGGGGCGCCCCGATGGCTACACCTTC.

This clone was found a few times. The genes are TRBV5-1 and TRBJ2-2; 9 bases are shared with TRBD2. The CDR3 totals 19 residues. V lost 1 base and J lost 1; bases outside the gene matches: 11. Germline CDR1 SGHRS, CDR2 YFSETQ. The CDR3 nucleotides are TGCGCCAGCAGCTTGCGTCCAGCGGGGGGCTTAGAGAACACCGGGGAGCTGTTTTTT. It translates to CASSLRPAGGLENTGELFF.

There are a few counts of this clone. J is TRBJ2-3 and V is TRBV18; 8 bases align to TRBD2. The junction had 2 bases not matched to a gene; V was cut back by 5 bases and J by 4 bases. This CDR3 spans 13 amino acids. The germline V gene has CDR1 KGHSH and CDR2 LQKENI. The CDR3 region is CASSVTSADTQYF. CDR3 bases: TGTGCCAGCTCAGTGACTAGCGCAGATACGCAGTATTTT. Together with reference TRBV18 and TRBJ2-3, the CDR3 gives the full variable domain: NAGVMQNPRHLVRRRGQEARLRCSPMKGHSHVYWYRQLPEEGLKFMVYLQKENIIDESGMPKERFSAEFPKEGPSILRIQQVVRGDSAAYFCASSVTSADTQYFGPGTRLTVL.

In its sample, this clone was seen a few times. For the CDR3, the DNA is TGTGCCAGCAGTCAGACAGGGCTATCTTTAGAACTGTTTTTT. Protein sequence: CASSQTGLSLELFF. The J gene is TRBJ1-4, the V gene TRBV28; 7 nucleotides agree with TRBD1. J gave up 12 bases and V 5 bases, and 12 bases lay outside the gene matches. The CDR3 extends over 14 amino acids. The germline V gene has CDR1 MDHEN and CDR2 SYDVKM. The whole variable domain, remainder taken from reference TRBV28 and TRBJ1-4, is DVKVTQSSRYLVKRTGEKVFLECVQDMDHENMFWYRQDPGLGLRLIYFSYDVKMKEKGDIPEGYSVSREKKERFSLILESASTNQTSMYLCASSQTGLSLELFFGSGTQLSVL.

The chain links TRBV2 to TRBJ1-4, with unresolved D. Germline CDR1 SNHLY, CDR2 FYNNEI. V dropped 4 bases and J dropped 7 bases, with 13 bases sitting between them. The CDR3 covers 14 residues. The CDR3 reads CASSGETFTEKLFF. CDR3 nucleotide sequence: TGTGCCAGCAGTGGGGAGACTTTCACTGAAAAACTGTTTTTT.

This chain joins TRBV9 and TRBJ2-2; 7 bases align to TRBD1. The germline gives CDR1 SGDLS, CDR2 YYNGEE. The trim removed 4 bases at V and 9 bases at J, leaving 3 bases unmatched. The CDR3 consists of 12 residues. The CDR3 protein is CASSFRGRELFF. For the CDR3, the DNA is TGTGCCAGCAGCTTCAGGGGGAGGGAGCTGTTTTTT.

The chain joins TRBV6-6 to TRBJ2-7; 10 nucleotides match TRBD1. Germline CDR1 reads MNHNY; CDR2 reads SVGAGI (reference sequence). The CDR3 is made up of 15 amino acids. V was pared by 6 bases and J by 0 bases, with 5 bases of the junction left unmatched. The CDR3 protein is CASSAGTGDSYEQYF. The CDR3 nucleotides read TGTGCCAGCAGCGCCGGGACAGGGGACTCCTACGAGCAGTACTTC.

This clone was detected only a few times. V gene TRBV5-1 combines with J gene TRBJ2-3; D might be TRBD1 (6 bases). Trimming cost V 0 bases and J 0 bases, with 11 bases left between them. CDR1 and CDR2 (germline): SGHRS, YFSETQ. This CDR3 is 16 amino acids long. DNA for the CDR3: TGCGCCAGCAGCTTGGGGGACAAAGCTAGCACAGATACGCAGTATTTT. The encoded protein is CASSLGDKASTDTQYF.

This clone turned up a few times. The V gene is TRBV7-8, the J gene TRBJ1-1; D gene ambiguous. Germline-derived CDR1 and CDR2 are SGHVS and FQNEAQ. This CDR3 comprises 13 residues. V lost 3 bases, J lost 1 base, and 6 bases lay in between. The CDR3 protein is CASSFSWNTEAFF. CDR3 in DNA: TGTGCCAGCAGCTTTTCGTGGAACACTGAAGCTTTCTTT.

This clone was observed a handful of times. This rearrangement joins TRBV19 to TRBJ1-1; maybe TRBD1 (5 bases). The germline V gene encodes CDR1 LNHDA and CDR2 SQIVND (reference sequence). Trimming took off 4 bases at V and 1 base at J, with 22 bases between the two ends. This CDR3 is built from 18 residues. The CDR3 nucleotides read TGTGCCAGTAGTAACCCAGGGCAACCGATCTCAGAGAACACTGAAGCTTTCTTT. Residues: CASSNPGQPISENTEAFF.

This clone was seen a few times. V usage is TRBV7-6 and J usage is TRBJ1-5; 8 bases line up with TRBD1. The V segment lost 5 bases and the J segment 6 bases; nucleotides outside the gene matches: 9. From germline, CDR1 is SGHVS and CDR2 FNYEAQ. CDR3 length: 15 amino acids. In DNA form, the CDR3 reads TGTGCCAGCAGCCCGAACGCAGGGGGCCTTCAGCCCCAGCATTTT. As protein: CASSPNAGGLQPQHF.

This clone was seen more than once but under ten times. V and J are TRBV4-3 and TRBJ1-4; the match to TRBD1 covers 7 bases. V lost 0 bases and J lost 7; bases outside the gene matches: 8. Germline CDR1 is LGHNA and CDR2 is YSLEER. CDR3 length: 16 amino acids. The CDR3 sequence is CASSQDRRGQGEKLFF. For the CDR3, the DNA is TGCGCCAGCAGCCAAGATAGAAGGGGGCAGGGTGAAAAACTGTTTTTT.

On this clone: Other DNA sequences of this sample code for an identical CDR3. The CDR3 DNA reads as TGTGCCAGCAGCCCACGGGCAGGAGAGACCCAGTACTTC. This codes for CASSPRAGETQYF. The chain is built from TRBV7-2 and TRBJ2-5; D is ambiguous. The germline V gene has CDR1 SGHTA and CDR2 FQGNSA. V was cut by 5 bases and J by 4 bases, with 11 bases left in between. The CDR3 length is 13 residues.

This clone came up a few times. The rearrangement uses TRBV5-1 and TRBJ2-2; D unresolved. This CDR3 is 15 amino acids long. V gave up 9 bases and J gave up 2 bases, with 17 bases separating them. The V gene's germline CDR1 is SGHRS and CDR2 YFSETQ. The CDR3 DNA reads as TGCGCCACCAAATTCTCGGAGCTTAACACCGGGGAGCTGTTTTTT. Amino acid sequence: CATKFSELNTGELFF.

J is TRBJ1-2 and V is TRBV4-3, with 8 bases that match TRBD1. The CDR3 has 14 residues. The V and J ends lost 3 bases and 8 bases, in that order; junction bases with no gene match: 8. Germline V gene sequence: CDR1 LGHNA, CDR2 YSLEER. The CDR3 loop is CASSQAGGQGGYTF. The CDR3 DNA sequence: TGCGCCAGCAGCCAGGCAGGGGGCCAGGGAGGCTACACCTTC.

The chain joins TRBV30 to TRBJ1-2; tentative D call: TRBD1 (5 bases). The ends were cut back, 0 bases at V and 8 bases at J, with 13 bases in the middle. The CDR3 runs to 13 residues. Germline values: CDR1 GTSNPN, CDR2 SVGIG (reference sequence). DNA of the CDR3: TGTGCCTGGAGTGTACTCGGGGCTTCCGGCTACACCTTC. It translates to CAWSVLGASGYTF.

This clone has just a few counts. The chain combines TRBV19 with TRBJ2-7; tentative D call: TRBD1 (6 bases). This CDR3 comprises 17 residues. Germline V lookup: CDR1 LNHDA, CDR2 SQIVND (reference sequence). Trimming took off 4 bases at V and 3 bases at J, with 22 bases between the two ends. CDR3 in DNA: TGTGCCAGTAGTAACGCCGGGACACCCAGCACCAACTACGAGCAGTACTTC. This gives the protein CASSNAGTPSTNYEQYF.

The CDR3 DNA reads TGTGCCAGCAGTGTAGAGGCGATGGGGATTGCAGATACGCAGTATTTT. It encodes CASSVEAMGIADTQYF. The chain uses TRBV6-4 and TRBJ2-3, with D hard to call. CDR1 and CDR2 (germline): MRHNA, SNTAGT. V was clipped by 4 bases and J by 4 bases, with 18 bases between them. This CDR3 has 16 residues.

In DNA, the CDR3 is TGTGCCAGCAGCGTAGGATCCGGGGGTTACGAGCAGTACTTC. Protein sequence: CASSVGSGGYEQYF. V gene TRBV9 combines with J gene TRBJ2-7; TRBD2 might be the D (6 bases). In germline, CDR1 is SGDLS, CDR2 YYNGEE. The CDR3 length is 14 residues. The V and J ends lost 0 bases and 4 bases respectively, with 11 bases between them.

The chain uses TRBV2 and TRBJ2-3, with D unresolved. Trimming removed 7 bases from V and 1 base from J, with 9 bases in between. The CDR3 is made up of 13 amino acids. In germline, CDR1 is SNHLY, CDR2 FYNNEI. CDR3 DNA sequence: TGTGCCAGCACCGGGCAGGGCACAGATACGCAGTATTTT. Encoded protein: CASTGQGTDTQYF.